This TCR beta chain was retrieved from a study of shared clonotypes between healthy human individuals. Overall study findings and caveats: It was observed that about 5% of naive CD4 clonotypes were shared across a handful of donors.

TCRdb's copy holds only in-frame clones and misses some; the assay was immunoSEQ multiplex PCR. Of about 300,000 clones in the sample, roughly 70% were seen once. A remark on this clone: Its antigen is still unknown.

Trimming pared 4 bases from V and 2 bases from J, leaving 14 bases between. This CDR3 has 15 residues. The germline gives CDR1 MNHNY, CDR2 SVGAGI (reference sequence). The sequence came from a man in his thirties or forties in good health. The genes are TRBV6-6 and TRBJ1-1, with D possibly TRBD1 on 5 matching bases. The sequenced sample was memory CD4+ T cells sorted from blood. Subset of the sample: CD45RA-negative fraction. The CDR3: CASSSGTLHNTEAFF. The CDR3, as DNA: TGTGCCAGCAGTTCCGGGACCCTCCACAACACTGAAGCTTTCTTT.